This T cell receptor beta chain was recorded in a study of CD8 T cells in Susac syndrome. Study at large: At the time of blood draw, patients with Susac syndrome were therapy-naive, receiving corticosteroids, or receiving intravenous immunoglobulin alone. General study points: None of the CD4+ T cell repertoires in Susac syndrome showed clonal expansion.

An amount of RNA that ranged from roughly 0.45 to 1 ug was reverse transcribed with random hexamers. Amplification of TCR beta CDR3 across 54 Vbeta and 13 Jbeta was performed with immunoSEQ multiplex PCR. MiXCR, run by TCRdb on the immunoSEQ multiplex PCR reads, gives a single entry per CDR3 protein. The table records roughly 250,000 distinct CDR3 sequences, 90% to 96% of them present only once. The CD8+ and CD4+ T cells were isolated magnetically using a negative isolation approach, whereas the TEMRA cells were enriched by FACS. Points on this clonotype: Its specificity is not known.

Germline V CDR1 and CDR2: LNHDA, SQIVND (reference sequence). The CDR3 length is 16 residues. The V end lost 10 bases, the J end lost 1 base, and 19 bases lay between the germline ends. Sequences were obtained from CD4+ T cells from PBMCs. This clonotype was sampled from a human donor with Susac syndrome. The rearrangement joins TRBV19 to TRBJ2-2; no clear D gene. The CDR3 region is CATRYPSALNTGELFF. As DNA, the CDR3 is TGTGCCACCCGGTATCCAAGTGCCCTGAACACCGGGGAGCTGTTTTTT.